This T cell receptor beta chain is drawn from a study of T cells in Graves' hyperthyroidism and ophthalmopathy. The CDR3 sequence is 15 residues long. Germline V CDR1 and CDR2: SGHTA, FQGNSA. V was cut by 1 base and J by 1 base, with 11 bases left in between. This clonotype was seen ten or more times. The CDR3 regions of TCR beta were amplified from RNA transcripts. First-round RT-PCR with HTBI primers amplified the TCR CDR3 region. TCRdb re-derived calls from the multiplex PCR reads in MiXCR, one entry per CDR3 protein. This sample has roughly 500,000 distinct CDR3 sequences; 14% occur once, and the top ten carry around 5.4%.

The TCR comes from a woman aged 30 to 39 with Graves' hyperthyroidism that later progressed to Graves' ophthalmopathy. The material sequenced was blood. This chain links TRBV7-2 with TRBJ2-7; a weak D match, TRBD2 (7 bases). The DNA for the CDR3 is TGTGCCAGCAGCTTAGTGAGGGGGGGATCCTACGAGCAGTACTTC. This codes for CASSLVRGGSYEQYF. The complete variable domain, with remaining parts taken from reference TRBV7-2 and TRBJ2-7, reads GAGVSQSPSNKVTEKGKDVELRCDPISGHTALYWYRQSLGQGLEFLIYFQGNSAPDKSGLPSDRFSAERTGGSVSTLTIQRTQQEDSAVYLCASSLVRGGSYEQYFGPGTRLTVT.